The source of this TCR beta chain is a study of blood T cells in healthy people across ages. Whole-study findings and limits: Across the age range, TCR beta diversity per million T cells fell in a roughly linear way. Comparison with aged donors showed that long-lived donors had more naive CD4+ cells and higher diversity. The unsorted PBMCs prevented any conclusive comparison of naive versus antigen-experienced cells.

V was shortened by 3 bases and J by 4 bases, with 14 bases between the two germline ends. The CDR3 spans 15 residues. About this clonotype: Its antigen is still unknown.

A second PCR of 7 to 11 cycles used a sample-barcoded 5' primer and a J-beta primer mix. All cDNA molecules were each tagged by a template-switch adaptor with 12 random nucleotides. MiXCR was run by TCRdb on the 5' RACE reads, yielding one entry per CDR3 protein. The data hold fewer than 1,000,000 distinct CDR3 sequences, with 35% to 60% observed a single time. Sequenced sample: blood. This clonotype was obtained from an elderly man in good health. This chain links TRBV12-3 or TRBV12-4 with TRBJ2-3; TRBD1 is a possible D gene (6 bases). This CDR3 reads CASSLGDSGADTQYF. The CDR3 DNA reads TGTGCCAGCAGTTTGGGGGATTCAGGGGCAGATACGCAGTATTTT.